This paragraph covers one TCR beta chain sequence. No antigen is known for it. Sequenced by immunoSEQ multiplex PCR; TCRdb stores in-frame clones only, minus some. The data hold about 89,000 clones, with approximately 90% observed a single time. This entry comes from a study of OX40 agonist ivuxolimab in advanced cancers. About the research overall: In three patients, partial responses were observed, one with hepatocellular carcinoma and two with cutaneous melanoma.

Study-wide results and limits: The 0.1-3.0 mg/kg partial responders had among the lowest clonal expansion.

This clonotype was obtained from an adult with an advanced solid tumor such as melanoma, head and neck, liver or kidney cancer. The source material was CD4+ or CD8+ T cells sorted from blood, sampled in a trial of the OX40 agonist ivuxolimab.

The CDR3 DNA follows: TGTGCCATCAGTGAGCAAGGCCCGGGACAGGGGAACACCGGGGAGCTGTTTTTT. This translates into CAISEQGPGQGNTGELFF. The chain employs TRBV10-3 and TRBJ2-2, with 9 positions matching TRBD1. With 2 bases clipped from V and 1 base from J, the junction kept 8 bases outside the gene matches. Germline CDR1 and CDR2: ENHRY and SYGVKD. The CDR3 has 18 residues.